The TCR beta chain described here comes from a study of blood T cell repertoires in COVID-19. Study at large: There were acute and convalescent COVID-19 samples, and they came from the United States, Italy and Spain. T cells, B-cell-depleted T cells, or PBMCs supplied cDNA or gDNA.

Between the trimmed V and J ends, which lost 6 bases and 7 bases, there was a span of 12 bases. The CDR3 has 12 amino acids. Authors' data handling: Scientists estimated how many nucleated cells there were by amplifying reference gene primers. TCRdb keeps only in-frame clones here, not all; method: immunoSEQ multiplex PCR. The DNA gave D and trimming, while V, J and clone size come from that table. Among around 190,000 clones, about 80% were seen once, and the ten largest hold approximately 7.1%. This clone has a single count. The clonotype was recovered from a human donor in a cohort sampled during active COVID-19. This chain links TRBV12-3 or TRBV12-4 with TRBJ1-1; a possible D gene is TRBD1 (6 bases). The sequenced sample was peripheral blood. CDR3: CASRTLGGEAFF. The CDR3 DNA follows: TGTGCCAGCAGGACCTTAGGGGGTGAAGCTTTCTTT.